This T cell receptor (beta chain) was recovered during a study of T-cell reconstitution after alpha-beta-depleted transplantation in children. This clonotype has ten or more counts. Per the germline V gene, CDR1 is KGHDR and CDR2 is SFDVKD. The V end was cut by 3 bases, the J end by 3 bases, with 7 bases between. The CDR3 is made up of 13 amino acids. Unique molecular identifiers were used to barcode this TCRbeta library. TCRdb analysed the PCR reads with MiXCR anew, one entry per CDR3 protein. The sample includes 150,000 to 200,000 distinct CDR3 sequences, about 6.4% seen only once; the top ten take about 3%.

The genes are TRBV24-1 and TRBJ1-2; TRBD1 might be the D (5 bases). This clonotype was obtained from a human donor who donated a stem cell graft to a child with Wiskott-Aldrich syndrome. The material was PBMCs from the stem cell graft donor, obtained from the stem cell graft. The CDR3 loop is CATSDARDYGYTF. The CDR3 DNA follows: TGTGCCACCAGTGATGCCAGGGACTATGGCTACACCTTC.